The 27 T cell receptor beta chains presented below share a single source sample, sequenced in a study of blood T cell repertoires in COVID-19. Generated by immunoSEQ multiplex PCR, the TCRdb table keeps only in-frame clones and is missing some. Of 140,000 to 150,000 clones in the sample, over 70% are singletons; the top ten hold approximately 3.4%. Sequences were obtained from peripheral blood. Every receptor here comes from a man in his 70s who had recovered from COVID-19.

This chain joins TRBV6-2 or TRBV6-3 and TRBJ1-2; D not resolved. CDR3 length equals 17 residues. Per the germline V gene, CDR1 is MNHEY and CDR2 is SVGEGT. Between the trimmed V and J ends, which lost 1 base and 3 bases, there was a span of 18 bases. CDR3 nucleotides: TGTGCCAGCAGTTACTTCGACGGAGGGCCACCTTACTATGGCTACACCTTC. Its protein product is CASSYFDGGPPYYGYTF.

The V call is TRBV6-2 or TRBV6-3, the J call TRBJ2-7; D may be TRBD1 (5 bases). Germline CDR1 reads MNHEY; CDR2 reads SVGEGT. The ends were cut back, 5 bases at V and 6 bases at J, with 11 bases in the middle. This CDR3 spans 12 amino acids. The CDR3 spells CASSKQVSEQYF. The DNA of the CDR3 is TGTGCCAGCAGTAAACAGGTCTCCGAGCAGTACTTC.

There are a few counts of this clone. The rearrangement links TRBV12-3 or TRBV12-4 to TRBJ1-1, with D possibly matching TRBD1 (5 bases). V was pared by 3 bases and J by 4 bases, with 9 bases between. This CDR3 region has 13 residues. The CDR3 sequence: CASSLGPSTEAFF. CDR3 bases: TGTGCCAGCAGTTTGGGGCCGTCCACTGAAGCTTTCTTT.

This chain uses TRBV7-2 with TRBJ2-2; tentatively, D is TRBD2 (6 bases). The germline V and J ends were trimmed by 5 bases and 1 base, with 14 bases remaining between them. This CDR3 region has 16 residues. In germline, CDR1 is SGHTA, CDR2 FQGNSA. The CDR3 loop reads CASSRAGSGNTGELFF. The CDR3 DNA reads TGTGCCAGCAGCCGGGCGGGTAGCGGGAACACCGGGGAGCTGTTTTTT.

The rearrangement links TRBV6-5 to TRBJ2-7; TRBD1 aligns across 9 bases. Germline trimming cut 6 bases from V and 5 bases from J; bases unmatched to any gene: 11. The V gene's germline CDR1 is MNHEY and CDR2 SVGAGI. This CDR3 comprises 15 residues. Written as DNA, the CDR3 is TGTGCCAGCAGCAAAGCGGGACAGGGCAGCGACGAGCAGTACTTC. It codes for CASSKAGQGSDEQYF.

This sequence joins TRBV20-1 and TRBJ2-7; D unclear. The CDR3 spans 13 residues. Germline loops: CDR1 DFQATT, CDR2 SNEGSKA (reference sequence). Trimming stripped 4 bases from V and 3 bases from J, with 13 bases between. CDR3 sequence: CSAIEKPNYEQYF. The CDR3 nucleotides read TGCAGTGCTATTGAGAAGCCCAACTACGAGCAGTACTTC.

The sample holds one count of this clone. The chain uses TRBV7-2 and TRBJ2-7; 7 bases align to TRBD1. V was pared by 2 bases and J by 4 bases, with 2 bases of the junction left unmatched. The CDR3 covers 13 residues. Per the germline V gene, CDR1 is SGHTA and CDR2 is FQGNSA. CDR3 region: CASSLIQGYEQYF. DNA for the CDR3: TGTGCCAGCAGCTTAATACAGGGGTACGAGCAGTACTTC.

This sequence joins TRBV5-1 and TRBJ2-7; the D is unclear. CDR1 SGHRS and CDR2 YFSETQ come from the germline V gene. V was trimmed by 0 bases and J by 2 bases, leaving 9 bases between them. This CDR3 is 14 amino acids long. The CDR3 here is CASSLDGGTYEQYF. The CDR3 nucleotides read TGCGCCAGCAGCTTGGATGGCGGTACCTACGAGCAGTACTTC.

A few counts support this clone. The chain couples TRBV11-2 to TRBJ2-7; possible D gene TRBD2, 6 bases. The CDR3 has 14 residues. Germline-derived CDR1 and CDR2 are SGHAT and FQNNGV. Trimming took 4 bases from V and 4 from J, leaving 14 bases between them. In DNA form, the CDR3 reads TGTGCCAGCAGCTCGGAGGGCGGGATTTACGAGCAGTACTTC. This gives the protein CASSSEGGIYEQYF.

V is TRBV2 and J is TRBJ2-1; 9 positions match TRBD1. The germline V gene encodes CDR1 SNHLY and CDR2 FYNNEI. This CDR3 has 16 residues. The V gene end was trimmed by 5 bases and the J gene end by 1 base; junction bases not matched to a gene: 6. The CDR3 bases are TGTGCCAGCAGTCCCTTGGACAGGGGATCCTACAATGAGCAGTTCTTC. This gives the protein CASSPLDRGSYNEQFF.

The rearrangement links TRBV7-2 to TRBJ2-7; D might be TRBD1 (6 bases). CDR1 is SGHTA and CDR2 is FQGNSA in the germline V gene. V lost 5 bases, J lost 2 bases, and 13 bases lay in between. CDR3 size: 14 residues. In DNA, the CDR3 is TGTGCCAGCAGCACAGGGTACTCACCCTACGAGCAGTACTTC. Protein sequence: CASSTGYSPYEQYF.

The CDR3 nucleotides read TGTGCCTGGAGTGTGGGGGGGCCCGGGGAGCTGTTTTTT. It encodes CAWSVGGPGELFF. The J gene is TRBJ2-2, the V gene TRBV30; possible D gene TRBD2, 7 bases. This CDR3 is 13 amino acids long. Per germline, CDR1 GTSNPN and CDR2 SVGIG (reference sequence). Trimming took off 0 bases at V and 6 bases at J, with 8 bases between the two ends. The full variable domain, completed using reference TRBV30 and TRBJ2-2, is SQTIHQWPATLVQPVGSPLSLECTVEGTSNPNLYWYRQAAGRGLQLLFYSVGIGQISSEVPQNLSASRPQDRQFILSSKKLLLSDSGFYLCAWSVGGPGELFFGEGSRLTVL.

V usage is TRBV29-1 and J usage is TRBJ2-3, with 9 bases identical to TRBD2. Germline V gives CDR1 SQVTM, CDR2 ANQGSEA. CDR3 size: 16 residues. V lost 4 bases to trimming and J lost 2 bases; unmatched junction nucleotides: 10. The CDR3 nucleotides are TGCAGCGTTGCCCCAGGGACTAGCCGACTCACAGATACGCAGTATTTT. It specifies CSVAPGTSRLTDTQYF.

The chain has TRBV10-1 and TRBJ2-5; 7 bases match TRBD1. The CDR3 is 15 amino acids. The V gene's germline CDR1 is WNHNN and CDR2 SYGVQD (reference sequence). J lost 4 bases, V lost 0 bases, and 5 bases had no gene match. The CDR3 loop is CASSESTGAPETQYF. For the CDR3, the DNA is TGCGCCAGCAGTGAGTCCACAGGGGCCCCAGAGACCCAGTACTTC.

This clone has more than one count but fewer than ten. V gene TRBV5-1 combines with J gene TRBJ1-1, with D possibly matching TRBD1 (5 bases). Trimming cost V 0 bases and J 10 bases, with 13 bases left between them. CDR1 and CDR2 (germline): SGHRS, YFSETQ. The CDR3 covers 13 residues. CDR3 amino acids: CASSLASGQGAFF. DNA of the CDR3: TGCGCCAGCAGCTTGGCTTCAGGCCAGGGAGCTTTCTTT.

The chain recombines TRBV30 with TRBJ2-1; D gene ambiguous. Germline V gives CDR1 GTSNPN, CDR2 SVGIG (reference sequence). V was pared by 7 bases and J by 0 bases, with 19 bases between. The CDR3 is 16 residues long. DNA for the CDR3: TGTGCCTCGACCGCCACTATGTCCCGCTCCTACAATGAGCAGTTCTTC. This encodes CASTATMSRSYNEQFF.

The rearrangement joins TRBV3-1 (or the pseudogene TRBV3-2) to TRBJ2-7; TRBD1 agrees at 7 bases. Germline lookup yields CDR1 LGHDT and CDR2 YNNKEL (reference sequence). CDR3 length: 13 amino acids. The trim removed 4 bases at V and 4 bases at J, leaving 4 bases unmatched. DNA of the CDR3: TGTGCCAGCAGCCGGGACAGAGGATACGAGCAGTACTTC. It encodes CASSRDRGYEQYF.

CDR3 in amino acids: CASSFVDISPIEQFF. Here the CDR3 DNA reads TGTGCCAGCAGCTTTGTGGACATTTCCCCCATTGAGCAGTTCTTC. This chain joins TRBV11-2 and TRBJ2-1; possibly TRBD1 for D (5 bases). V shed 3 bases and J shed 9 bases, with 18 bases lying between them. The length of the CDR3 is 15 residues. Germline CDR1 is SGHAT and CDR2 is FQNNGV.

J is TRBJ1-1 and V is TRBV9, with 8 bases fitting TRBD1. Germline CDR1 is SGDLS and CDR2 is YYNGEE. The CDR3 extends over 17 amino acids. Losses at the gene ends were 3 bases for V and 5 bases for J; bases not matched to a gene: 15. CDR3 in DNA: TGTGCCAGCAGCGCGGCCCCCGGGACAGGCCCTTCAACTGAAGCTTTCTTT. It yields the protein CASSAAPGTGPSTEAFF.

The chain uses TRBV5-3 and TRBJ2-1; the match to TRBD2 covers 13 bases. TRBV5-3 is labeled an ORF, and its function is uncertain. This CDR3 region has 19 residues. Germline trimming cut 4 bases from V and 0 bases from J; bases unmatched to any gene: 10. The CDR3 spells CARSPKLAGGPSSYNEQFF. Written as DNA, the CDR3 is TGTGCCAGAAGCCCCAAACTAGCGGGAGGGCCGAGCTCCTACAATGAGCAGTTCTTC.

The chain joins TRBV24-1 to TRBJ1-2; the match to TRBD1 covers 8 bases. Germline loops: CDR1 KGHDR, CDR2 SFDVKD. V lost 6 bases and J lost 8; bases outside the gene matches: 7. The CDR3 is 13 residues long. The CDR3 DNA sequence: TGTGCCACCAGTCAGTCAGGGGGCCAGGGCTACACCTTC. This gives the protein CATSQSGGQGYTF.

The CDR3: CASSLTGASADTQYF. For the CDR3, the DNA is TGTGCCAGCAGCCTTACAGGGGCTTCAGCAGATACGCAGTATTTT. The J gene is TRBJ2-3, the V gene TRBV6-5, with 7 bases fitting TRBD1. This CDR3 is 15 amino acids long. Germline CDR1 is MNHEY and CDR2 is SVGAGI. V trimming: 6 bases; J trimming: 4 bases; junction bases outside the gene matches: 10.

The DNA of the CDR3 is TGTGCCAGCAGCCAAGTGGCGGGGACTAGCGGGTACGATGAGCAGTTCTTC. Residues: CASSQVAGTSGYDEQFF. The V call is TRBV14, the J call TRBJ2-1, with 12 bases that match TRBD2. V gave up 1 base and J gave up 8 bases; unmatched junction bases: 9. CDR3 length: 17 residues. Germline V CDR1 and CDR2: SGHDN, FVKESK.

V is TRBV18 and J is TRBJ2-7; 8 bases line up with TRBD1. V was clipped by 3 bases and J by 3 bases; unmatched bases: 7. Germline V gene data show CDR1 as KGHSH and CDR2 as LQKENI. The CDR3 is 15 residues long. CDR3 sequence reads: CASSPRTGKVYEQYF. The CDR3 DNA reads as TGTGCCAGCTCACCTCGGACAGGGAAGGTCTACGAGCAGTACTTC.

The chain is built from TRBV10-3 and TRBJ1-4, with D possibly TRBD1 on 5 matching bases. CDR1 is ENHRY, CDR2 SYGVKD, per germline. CDR3 size: 15 residues. Trimming left V 3 bases short and J 2 bases short, with 10 bases between. CDR3 amino acids: CAISDDGGTNEKLFF. Here the CDR3 DNA reads TGTGCCATCAGTGACGATGGGGGGACTAATGAAAAACTGTTTTTT.

This clone has a handful of counts. The V and J genes are TRBV7-6 and TRBJ1-1; D possibly corresponds to TRBD1 (5 bases). The length of the CDR3 is 16 residues. Germline values: CDR1 SGHVS, CDR2 FNYEAQ. V gave up 2 bases and J gave up 3 bases, with 16 bases separating them. The CDR3 loop is CASSLLPGREDTEAFF. The CDR3 DNA sequence: TGTGCCAGCAGCTTACTCCCGGGCAGGGAGGACACTGAAGCTTTCTTT.

J is TRBJ1-2 and V is TRBV5-4; 8 bases line up with TRBD1. The CDR3 has 14 amino acids. Germline CDR1 is SGHNT and CDR2 is YYREEE (reference sequence). Trimming cost V 6 bases and J 1 base; bases outside gene matches: 5. CDR3 bases: TGTGCCAGCAACGGACAGGGAGGTAACTATGGCTACACCTTC. Amino acid sequence: CASNGQGGNYGYTF.